This entry is about one T cell receptor beta chain. Its matching antigen is unknown. This sample was taken from a study of siplizumab effects on memory and regulatory T cells. General observations from the study: Memory T cells appeared less diverse than naive cells, which seemed to contribute substantially to alloresponse. Researchers could map only a minor fraction of alloreactive clones to unstimulated subsets. The Treg-derived share of mappable alloreactive CD4+ clones averaged about 68% with siplizumab and about 30% in controls.

CDR1 is MNHNS, CDR2 SASEGT, per germline. CDR3 length: 14 residues. Trimming shortened V by 9 bases and J by 3 bases, and 15 bases separated the two germline ends. About 10^5 TCR templates were assayed per sample. The repertoire was sequenced with immunoSEQ multiplex PCR; TCRdb's copy has only in-frame clones and lacks some. The profile shows about 100,000 clones, just over 90% of them singletons. The chain uses TRBV6-1 and TRBJ2-1; no definite D call. Sequencing was carried out using Tregs sorted from blood. The clonotype was recovered from a human donor in good health. Written as DNA, the CDR3 is TGTGCCAGTCGTCTCCCCCCACTCTACAATGAGCAGTTCTTC. Translating it yields CASRLPPLYNEQFF.